Included here is one T cell receptor (beta chain) sequence, with context. Its antigen is currently unknown. The sample belongs to a study of PD-1 blockade in classical Hodgkin lymphoma. Findings and limits, study-wide: Before treatment, TCR diversity in newly diagnosed patients was reportedly lower than in healthy donors. Still unresolved is the cause of the repertoire differences, which may be disease activity or prior therapy. Significantly greater TCR diversity emerged by C4D1 in CD4+ cells but not CD8+ cells.

No patient escaped relapse after autologous stem cell transplantation, and brentuximab vedotin exposure varied. This CDR3 region has 12 residues. Germline V gene data show CDR1 as MDHEN and CDR2 as SYDVKM. V was pared by 5 bases and J by 7 bases, with 9 bases between. The repertoire was sequenced with immunoSEQ multiplex PCR; TCRdb's copy has only in-frame clones and lacks some. The table records about 98,000 clones, more than 90% of them present only once. The TCR sequence derives from a human donor with classical Hodgkin lymphoma. The gene calls are TRBV28 and TRBJ1-3; D unclear. Material: peripheral blood mononuclear cells (PBMCs), obtained at baseline. The CDR3 nucleotides are TGTGCCAGCAGTACACTGCGGAACACCATATATTTT. Residues: CASSTLRNTIYF.